This TCR beta chain was sequenced during a study of T cells after posttransplantation cyclophosphamide. Study outcomes and limitations: TRB overlap between skin or GI tissue T cells and blood was limited. TRB clonality was highly associated with recipient CMV seropositivity and reactivation.

From germline, CDR1 is MNHEY and CDR2 SMNVEV (reference sequence). The V gene end was trimmed by 9 bases and the J gene end by 8 bases; junction bases not matched to a gene: 3. The CDR3 contains 13 residues. Notes on this clone: Its antigen is currently unknown.

Some clones are missing from TCRdb's copy, which holds only in-frame ones; the method was immunoSEQ multiplex PCR. The profile covers approximately 30,000 clones, with 80% to 95% appearing a single time and over 0.2% taken by the ten largest. Cells defined as naive were viable CD3+CD4+ or CD3+CD8+ and CCR7+CD45RA+CD45RO-CD95-CD27+CD28+. On the day of bone marrow donation, the related graft donor provided peripheral blood. This chain joins TRBV27 and TRBJ2-1; 14 nucleotides align to TRBD2. Sequencing was carried out using naive CD4+ T cells sorted from PBMCs. This TCR came from a woman aged 60 to 75 in good health, CMV-negative, and a related stem cell transplant donor. The CDR3 sequence: CASRLAGGYEQFF. In DNA, the CDR3 is TGTGCCAGTAGACTAGCGGGGGGGTATGAGCAGTTCTTC.